This entry concerns a single T cell receptor (beta chain). This sample stems from a study of control samples from healthy donors and cancer patients. Generated by immunoSEQ multiplex PCR, the TCRdb table keeps only in-frame clones and is missing some. The sample shows 65,000 to 90,000 clones, approximately 94% of them seen only once. CDR1 GTSNPN and CDR2 SVGIG come from the germline V gene (reference sequence). V lost 5 bases and J lost 5, with 7 bases in between. This CDR3 is built from 11 residues. The specimen sequenced was blood. The chain links TRBV30 to TRBJ2-4, with D hard to call. The receptor was isolated from a woman under 40 in good health. The CDR3 protein is CAWGVQNIQYF. The CDR3 DNA reads TGTGCCTGGGGGGTTCAAAACATTCAGTACTTC.